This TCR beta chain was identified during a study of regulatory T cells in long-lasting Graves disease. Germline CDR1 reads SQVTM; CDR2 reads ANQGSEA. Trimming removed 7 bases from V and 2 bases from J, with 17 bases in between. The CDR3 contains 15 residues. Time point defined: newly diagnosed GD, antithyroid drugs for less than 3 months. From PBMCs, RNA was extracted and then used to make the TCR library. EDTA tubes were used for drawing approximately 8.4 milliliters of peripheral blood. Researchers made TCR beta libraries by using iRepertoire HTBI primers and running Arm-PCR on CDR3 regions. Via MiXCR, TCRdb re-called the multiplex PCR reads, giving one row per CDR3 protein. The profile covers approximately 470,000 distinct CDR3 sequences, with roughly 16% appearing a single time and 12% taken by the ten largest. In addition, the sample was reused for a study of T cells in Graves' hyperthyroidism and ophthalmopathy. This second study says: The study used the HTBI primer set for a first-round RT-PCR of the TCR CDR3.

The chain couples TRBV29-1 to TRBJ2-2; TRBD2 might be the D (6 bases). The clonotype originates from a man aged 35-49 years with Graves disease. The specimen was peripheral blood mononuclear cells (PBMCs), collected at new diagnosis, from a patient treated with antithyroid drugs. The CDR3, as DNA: TGCAGCGGGATGGGGGAGGCAGATAACACCGGGGAGCTGTTTTTT. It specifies CSGMGEADNTGELFF.